Included here is one TCR beta chain sequence, with context. Its antigen is unidentified. The entry originates in a study of a mutant IDH1 vaccine in newly diagnosed glioma. Turning to the study itself: At weeks 1, 3, 5, 7, 11, 15, 19 and 23, patients received a vaccination, eight in all. First vaccine doses came 4-6 weeks after radiotherapy alone, or with temozolomide cycles. Patients' prior therapy spanned radiotherapy, temozolomide, or both; most underwent both. The study, taken as a whole, reports: Among all patients, vaccine-induced immune responses occurred in roughly 93%.

This table comes from immunoSEQ multiplex PCR, and its TCRdb copy is limited to in-frame clones, with some not included. This repertoire shows about 40,000 clones, 80% to 95% found once; its top ten account for 2% to 3%. Regarding time point: week 5, during vaccination. What each vaccine dose contained was 300 ug of mutant IDH1 20-mer peptide, accompanied by topical imiquimod. The TCR comes from a man aged 45-60 years with glioma. Sequenced material: PBMCs, taken from a glioma patient whose treatment included an IDH1 peptide vaccine.

CDR3 sequence reads: CASSAPREKREGDTDTQYF. Here the CDR3 DNA reads TGTGCCAGCAGTGCTCCGAGGGAAAAGCGGGAGGGCGACACAGATACGCAGTATTTT. The rearrangement uses TRBV2 and TRBJ2-3, with 10 bases lining up with TRBD2. In germline, CDR1 is SNHLY, CDR2 FYNNEI. The CDR3 length is 19 residues. Trimming cost V 4 bases and J 2 bases; bases outside gene matches: 15.